These T cell receptor beta chains were read from a single sample in a study of T cells in Graves' hyperthyroidism and ophthalmopathy. TCRdb used MiXCR to reprocess the multiplex PCR reads, holding one entry per CDR3 protein. The table shows around 600,000 distinct CDR3 sequences, with approximately 14% occurring only once. Material for sequencing was blood. These receptors were collected from a woman aged 45-65 years with Graves' ophthalmopathy. The CDR3 runs from the conserved cysteine through the conserved F or W.

v_call	j_call	cdr3_aa
TRBV24-1	TRBJ2-1	CATSDSGTTVRDEQFF
TRBV3-1	TRBJ1-1	CASSQEWSTEAFF
TRBV28	TRBJ2-3	CASSLDRGIPDTQYF
TRBV6-1	TRBJ1-3	CASNVLQGSGNTIYF
TRBV28	TRBJ1-1	CASSSESQWAFF
TRBV28	TRBJ2-7	CASSRRQATKSYEQYF
TRBV5-1	TRBJ2-7	CASSLGQGALGSYEQYF
TRBV2	TRBJ2-7	CASYGTSGRLSYEQYF
TRBV6-1	TRBJ1-5	CASTPRLASLLGDQPQHF
TRBV7-8	TRBJ2-1	CASSSLEAPGNEQFF
TRBV12-3/TRBV12-4	TRBJ2-1	CASSLIGLAINEQFF
TRBV2	TRBJ2-7	CASSVGGEQYF
TRBV19	TRBJ2-5	CASSMSRLAGVETQYF
TRBV28	TRBJ2-1	CASDRVRGGEQFF
TRBV5-5	TRBJ1-5	CASSLGAPNQPQHF
TRBV9	TRBJ1-5	CASSVGDRFNQPQHF
TRBV30	TRBJ2-7	CAWRSSTYEQYF
TRBV12-3/TRBV12-4	TRBJ1-1	CASSLGLGGGNTEAFF
TRBV7-2	TRBJ2-1	CASSSWTSGIGVHNEQFF
TRBV24-1	TRBJ1-5	CATSDTVGPMVTPQHF
TRBV12-3/TRBV12-4	TRBJ2-1	CASSSDRGEQFF
TRBV11-2	TRBJ2-1	CASSLDVIGPEQFF
TRBV27	TRBJ2-3	CASSLSGYEPDTQYF
TRBV10-3	TRBJ1-2	CAISESWGQRGEGYTF
TRBV5-1	TRBJ2-7	CASSLGASRTLDEQYF
TRBV5-1	TRBJ1-2	CASSLGTGLVPHYGYTF
TRBV20-1	TRBJ1-1	CSASRNLGNTEAFF
TRBV4-3	TRBJ2-5	CASSQVAGQETQYF
TRBV27	TRBJ1-1	CASRRQGIFTEAFF
TRBV5-4	TRBJ2-7	CASSPTGTPTYEQYF
TRBV5-1	TRBJ1-1	CASSLVSSGGTEAFF
TRBV7-9	TRBJ1-2	CASSLTRGQEIYTF
TRBV28	TRBJ2-7	CASSSFGRLAGVVEQYF
TRBV27	TRBJ2-1	CASHGWGISSYNEQFF
TRBV20-1	TRBJ2-7	CSAIDPPISYEQYF
TRBV5-6	TRBJ2-3	CASSLAGSVWGQADTQYF
TRBV7-2	TRBJ1-5	CASSSVYRGLGQPQHF
TRBV5-5	TRBJ2-1	CASSPGSPIASFYNEQFF
TRBV27	TRBJ2-1	CASSHPGTGILFEQFF
TRBV2	TRBJ2-1	CASKTDSYNEQFF
TRBV5-1	TRBJ1-2	CASSLFDRNYGYTF
TRBV18	TRBJ1-6	CASSPPGRGPNSPLHF
TRBV12-3/TRBV12-4	TRBJ2-1	CASSGGDSLYNEQFF
TRBV5-1	TRBJ1-3	CASSLELAGNTIYF
TRBV7-2	TRBJ1-3	CASQQSSGNTIYF
TRBV28	TRBJ2-3	CASASPPDTQYF
TRBV6-1	TRBJ1-6	CASSKGSYNSPLHF
TRBV28	TRBJ1-1	CASSLEQGAGEAFF
TRBV2	TRBJ1-2	CASSEAAGVGYTF
TRBV10-3	TRBJ2-2	CAIGLASGGELFF
TRBV18	TRBJ2-3	CASSRRSGSTDTQYF
TRBV6-1	TRBJ1-2	CASSGPPPNYGYTF
TRBV10-3	TRBJ2-1	CAISDTRNEQFF
TRBV7-9	TRBJ2-1	CASSPEGDKTKTSGRCEQFF